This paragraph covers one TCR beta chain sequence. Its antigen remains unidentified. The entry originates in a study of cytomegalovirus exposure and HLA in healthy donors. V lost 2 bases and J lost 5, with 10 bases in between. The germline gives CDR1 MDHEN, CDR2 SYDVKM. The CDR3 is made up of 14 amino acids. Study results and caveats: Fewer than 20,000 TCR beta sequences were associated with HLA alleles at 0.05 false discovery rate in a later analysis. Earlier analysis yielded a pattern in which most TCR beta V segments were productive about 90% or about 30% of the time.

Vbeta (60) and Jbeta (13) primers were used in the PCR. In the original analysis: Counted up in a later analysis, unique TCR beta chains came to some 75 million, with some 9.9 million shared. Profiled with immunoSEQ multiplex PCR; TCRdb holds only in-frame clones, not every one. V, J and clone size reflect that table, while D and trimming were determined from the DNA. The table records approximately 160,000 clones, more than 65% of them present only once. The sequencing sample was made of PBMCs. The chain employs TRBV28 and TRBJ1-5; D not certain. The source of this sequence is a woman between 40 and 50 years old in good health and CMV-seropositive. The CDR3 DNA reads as TGTGCCAGCAGTTTAAGCACCGTCGATCAGCCCCAGCATTTT. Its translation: CASSLSTVDQPQHF.